The 7 T cell receptor beta chains below all came from one sample that was sequenced in a study of T-cell reconstitution after alpha-beta-depleted transplantation in children. The authors prepared the TCRbeta library with unique molecular identifiers. Each CDR3 protein is one row after TCRdb ran MiXCR on the PCR reads. The data show about 360,000 distinct CDR3 sequences, with about 14% seen just once and around 4.1% held by the top ten. The specimen was PBMCs, collected from the stem cell graft. The receptors derive from a human donor who donated a stem cell graft to a child with Fanconi anemia.

This clonotype was observed many times. The chain uses TRBV27 and TRBJ2-7, with TRBD1 matching over 10 bases. After removal of 9 bases from V and 4 bases from J, the junction contained 9 bases not matched to a gene. CDR3 length: 14 residues. CDR1 and CDR2 (germline): MNHEY, SMNVEV (reference sequence). The CDR3 sequence is CASRSGTGAYEQYF. The CDR3 coding sequence is TGTGCCAGTCGATCCGGGACAGGGGCTTACGAGCAGTACTTC.

The gene calls are TRBV13 and TRBJ2-2; D is uncertain. Per germline, CDR1 PRHDT and CDR2 FYEKMQ (reference sequence). V dropped 5 bases and J dropped 5 bases, with 9 bases sitting between them. The length of the CDR3 is 13 residues. DNA for the CDR3: TGTGCCAGCAGCATAAGTAGAACCGGGGAGCTGTTTTTT. It translates to CASSISRTGELFF.

This clonotype was seen only a few times. The chain uses TRBV6-2 or TRBV6-3 and TRBJ1-1, with a tentative D call TRBD1 (6 bases). Trimming removed 6 bases at V and 6 bases at J, with 11 bases between. Germline V gene data show CDR1 as MNHEY and CDR2 as SVGEGT. The CDR3 covers 12 residues. The CDR3 region has the DNA TGTGCCAGCAGCCAGGACAGTTCTGAAGCTTTCTTT. Amino acids: CASSQDSSEAFF.

This clonotype was seen many times. The V gene is TRBV4-3, the J gene TRBJ2-3; TRBD1 agrees at 7 bases. CDR1 LGHNA and CDR2 YSLEER come from the germline V gene. The length of the CDR3 is 17 residues. The V gene end was trimmed by 0 bases and the J gene end by 3 bases; junction bases not matched to a gene: 9. The CDR3 region has the DNA TGCGCCAGCAGCCAAGATGGTCCAGGGGGTGAGACAGATACGCAGTATTTT. Translation gives CASSQDGPGGETDTQYF.

V gene TRBV4-1 combines with J gene TRBJ2-1, with D tentatively TRBD2 (6 bases). Germline CDR1 is MGHRA and CDR2 is YSYEKL. V dropped 5 bases and J dropped 0 bases, with 11 bases sitting between them. The CDR3 totals 15 residues. The CDR3 coding sequence is TGCGCCAGCAGCGCTAGCGTCAGCTCCTACAATGAGCAGTTCTTC. Encoded protein: CASSASVSSYNEQFF.

This rearrangement joins TRBV5-1 to TRBJ1-4, with D unresolved. Per germline, CDR1 SGHRS and CDR2 YFSETQ. This CDR3 is built from 15 residues. V was shortened by 3 bases and J by 8 bases, with 17 bases between the two germline ends. The CDR3, as DNA: TGCGCCAGCAGCTCCGAGACCCTCCTGGGGGAAAAACTGTTTTTT. The encoded protein is CASSSETLLGEKLFF.

This clonotype was detected a few times. V gene TRBV7-6 combines with J gene TRBJ2-2; no clear D gene. With 5 bases removed from V and 1 base from J, the gap between germline ends came to 11 bases. CDR3 size: 15 residues. Germline V gene data show CDR1 as SGHVS and CDR2 as FNYEAQ. The CDR3 nucleotides read TGTGCCAGCAGCAGCTTTTCCGGGAACACCGGGGAGCTGTTTTTT. It yields the protein CASSSFSGNTGELFF.